Listed below are T cell receptor beta chains from one sample, sequenced in a study of metastatic and nonmetastatic thyroid tumors. Using MiXCR, TCRdb re-called clones from the PCR reads. The sample includes some 24,000 clones, around a fifth seen only once; the top ten take roughly 13%. The sample taken for sequencing was blood. Receptor source: a male donor with papillary thyroid cancer or a benign thyroid nodule (not recorded which). Some clones in this sample may be carry-over from other donors' samples. Each CDR3 is given with its conserved first and last residue. The D gene is left open where the match is weak. Where a row states a size, it is once, few, many or the class of an expanded clone; other rows omit it.

>TRBD1|TRBJ2-7|15|many|TRBV7-9
CASSSRDRRTYEQYF
TGTGCCAGCAGCTCCCGGGACAGGCGCACCTACGAGCAGTACTTC
>.|TRBJ1-2|17|many|TRBV28
CAIPSRTGAGIGYGYTF
TGTGCCATCCCAAGCCGAACCGGGGCGGGAATTGGCTATGGCTACACCTTC
>TRBD1|TRBJ2-7|14|many|TRBV4-1
CASSQGGDRAEQYF
TGCGCCAGCAGCCAAGGTGGGGACAGGGCCGAGCAGTACTTC
>.|TRBJ1-2|15|many|TRBV4-3
CASSQDIMGGDGYTF
TGCGCCAGCAGCCAAGATATTATGGGGGGAGATGGCTACACCTTC
>.|TRBJ2-4|17|medium-sized|TRBV4-1
CASSRTEGGGSKNIQYF
TGCGCCAGCAGCCGAACGGAGGGGGGAGGGTCCAAAAACATTCAGTACTTC
>TRBD1|TRBJ2-7|13|many|TRBV7-2
CASSRDRQVGQYF
TGTGCCAGCAGCCGGGACAGGCAAGTTGGGCAGTACTTC
>.|TRBJ2-7|13|.|TRBV12-3/TRBV12-4
CASSLGTFGEQYF
TGTGCCAGCAGTTTAGGGACCTTCGGCGAGCAGTACTTC
>.|TRBJ2-5|17|.|TRBV20-1
CSARGFLSGTQQETRYF
TGCAGTGCTAGAGGATTTCTATCCGGTACCCAACAAGAGACCCGGTACTTC
>.|TRBJ2-1|15|few|TRBV2
CASIRQWQNYNEQFF
TGTGCCAGCATCCGACAGTGGCAAAACTACAATGAGCAGTTCTTC
>TRBD2|TRBJ2-7|14|.|TRBV5-6
CASSLPTSGYEQYF
TGTGCCAGCAGCTTGCCGACTAGCGGGTACGAGCAGTACTTC
>TRBD1|TRBJ2-5|13|many|TRBV20-1
CSARTQGWETQYF
TGCAGTGCTAGGACACAGGGGTGGGAGACCCAGTACTTC
>TRBD2|TRBJ2-7|15|.|TRBV6-1
CASSEELRDYGGGYF
TGTGCCAGCAGCGAGGAACTCCGGGACTATGGAGGCGGGTACTTC
>TRBD1|TRBJ2-3|16|many|TRBV7-2
CASSQLGQGDADTQYF
TGTGCCAGCAGCCAACTGGGACAGGGGGACGCGGATACGCAGTATTTT
>.|TRBJ2-7|14|.|TRBV18
CASSPLQGPYEQYF
TGTGCCAGCTCACCACTGCAGGGGCCCTACGAGCAGTACTTC
>TRBD1|TRBJ1-1|17|many|TRBV12-5
CASGLVLKGAVDTEAFF
TGTGCTAGTGGTTTGGTACTGAAGGGGGCTGTGGACACTGAAGCTTTCTTT
>.|TRBJ2-7|14|many|TRBV28
CASRRSEDDYEQYF
TGTGCCAGCAGACGATCGGAGGATGACTACGAGCAGTACTTC
>TRBD1|TRBJ2-3|16|many|TRBV20-1
CSAPYTGTGSTDTQYF
TGCAGTGCTCCCTATACCGGGACAGGGAGCACAGATACGCAGTATTTT
>TRBD1|TRBJ2-1|14|many|TRBV29-1
CSVEVRGTYIEQFF
TGCAGCGTTGAAGTCAGGGGGACGTACATTGAGCAGTTCTTC
>.|TRBJ2-1|12|many|TRBV29-1
CSVSPDFGEQFF
TGCAGCGTCTCACCTGACTTTGGTGAGCAGTTCTTC
>TRBD1|TRBJ1-2|15|many|TRBV5-1
CASSRGQGMSYGYTF
TGCGCCAGCAGCCGGGGACAGGGTATGAGCTATGGCTACACCTTC
>.|TRBJ1-1|15|many|TRBV9
CASSVEGNIATEAFF
TGTGCCAGCAGCGTAGAGGGGAATATCGCCACTGAAGCTTTCTTT
>TRBD2|TRBJ2-1|14|.|TRBV30
CAWTSGRPHNEQFF
TGTGCCTGGACAAGCGGGAGACCCCACAATGAGCAGTTCTTC
>.|TRBJ2-7|15|.|TRBV7-9
CASTQAGTVIYEQYF
TGTGCCAGCACCCAGGCCGGGACGGTGATCTACGAGCAGTACTTC
>.|TRBJ2-1|15|few|TRBV6-2/TRBV6-3
CANSYSLGMSNEQFF
TGTGCCAACAGTTACTCCTTGGGCATGTCCAATGAGCAGTTCTTC
>TRBD2|TRBJ2-7|16|.|TRBV20-1
CSARTSGAPTSYEQYF
TGCAGTGCTAGGACCAGCGGGGCTCCCACGTCCTACGAGCAGTACTTC
>TRBD2|TRBJ2-1|15|many|TRBV19
CASNPGGGGYNEQFF
TGTGCCAGTAACCCGGGAGGGGGGGGCTACAATGAGCAGTTCTTC
>.|TRBJ2-5|15|many|TRBV15
CATSRDVAGRQTQYF
TGTGCCACCAGCAGAGATGTGGCAGGGCGACAGACCCAGTACTTC
>.|TRBJ2-1|14|.|TRBV10-1
CASSEGLAKAEQFF
TGCGCCAGCAGTGAAGGGCTAGCGAAGGCTGAGCAGTTCTTC
>TRBD2|TRBJ2-1|15|few|TRBV19
CASSCGTSGIREQFF
TGTGCCAGTAGTTGTGGGACTAGCGGGATTCGAGAGCAGTTCTTC
>.|TRBJ1-2|14|many|TRBV9
CASSVGGGNYGYTF
TGTGCCAGCAGCGTCGGGGGTGGTAACTATGGCTACACCTTC
>TRBD1|TRBJ2-7|15|many|TRBV19
CASSPRTGSSYEQYF
TGTGCCAGTAGTCCTCGGACAGGGTCATCCTACGAGCAGTACTTC
>TRBD1|TRBJ1-1|13|.|TRBV6-2/TRBV6-3
CTSSRDSWAESFF
TGTACCAGCAGCCGGGACAGCTGGGCTGAATCTTTCTTT
>.|TRBJ1-6|17|.|TRBV9
CASSPFSGGSYNSPLHF
TGTGCCAGCAGCCCCTTTTCCGGGGGATCCTATAATTCACCCCTCCACTTT
>.|TRBJ1-1|13|many|TRBV12-3/TRBV12-4
CASSIQGSPEAFF
TGTGCCAGCAGTATTCAGGGGAGTCCTGAAGCTTTCTTT
>.|TRBJ2-5|16|.|TRBV25-1
CASSLKVGENGETQYF
TGTGCCAGCAGTTTGAAGGTGGGGGAGAATGGGGAGACCCAGTACTTC
>.|TRBJ1-2|12|.|TRBV20-1
CSSRAYSYGYTF
TGCAGTTCTAGAGCCTACAGCTATGGCTACACCTTC
>TRBD2|TRBJ2-3|16|.|TRBV11-2
CASSSSYGRVGDTQYF
TGTGCCAGCAGCTCGAGTTATGGGAGGGTAGGGGATACGCAGTATTTT
>.|TRBJ1-1|18|medium-sized|TRBV12-3/TRBV12-4
CASSFFTGRFISNTEAFF
TGTGCCAGCAGTTTTTTCACGGGGCGTTTTATCTCGAACACTGAAGCTTTCTTT
>.|TRBJ1-4|18|few|TRBV6-1
CASSLDPAGSGRHEKLFF
TGTGCCAGCAGTCTTGACCCGGCAGGGTCGGGTAGACACGAAAAACTGTTTTTT
>TRBD2|TRBJ2-1|15|many|TRBV7-2
CASSLGLAENNEQFF
TGTGCCAGCAGCTTAGGGCTAGCGGAAAACAATGAGCAGTTCTTC
>.|TRBJ2-1|14|many|TRBV20-1
CSAIGSSGLNEQFF
TGCAGTGCCATAGGTTCCTCGGGCCTCAATGAGCAGTTCTTC
>.|TRBJ1-5|14|many|TRBV12-3/TRBV12-4
CASSLTSAYQPQHF
TGTGCCAGCAGTTTAACCTCAGCCTACCAGCCCCAGCATTTT
>.|TRBJ2-1|15|.|TRBV12-3/TRBV12-4
CASSPTGKVDNGQFF
TGTGCCAGCAGTCCTACAGGTAAGGTAGACAATGGGCAGTTCTTC
>.|TRBJ2-5|21|many|TRBV18
CASSPPPGEKGYRLYQETQYF
TGTGCCAGCTCACCACCGCCTGGAGAGAAGGGATACCGGCTTTATCAAGAGACCCAGTACTTC
>TRBD1|TRBJ1-6|14|medium-sized|TRBV27
CASSSPDRVSPLHF
TGTGCCAGCAGTTCCCCGGACAGGGTATCACCCCTCCACTTT
>.|TRBJ2-3|13|.|TRBV7-3
CASSSARADTQYF
TGTGCCAGCAGCTCAGCTAGGGCAGATACGCAGTATTTT
>TRBD2|TRBJ2-3|13|many|TRBV7-2
CASSPRGADTQYF
TGTGCCAGCAGCCCGCGGGGGGCAGATACGCAGTATTTT
>.|TRBJ2-2|15|many|TRBV9
CASSATPTHPRELFF
TGTGCCAGCAGCGCCACCCCGACTCACCCGAGGGAGCTGTTTTTT
>TRBD2|TRBJ2-7|16|many|TRBV27
CASSQFGGVGYYEQYF
TGTGCCAGCAGTCAATTTGGGGGGGTGGGGTACTACGAGCAGTACTTC
>TRBD1|TRBJ2-2|14|medium-sized|TRBV28
CASSRGWDTGELFF
TGTGCCAGCAGCAGGGGGTGGGACACCGGGGAGCTGTTTTTT
>TRBD2|TRBJ2-7|15|.|TRBV20-1
CSAGGLAGGSYEQYF
TGCAGTGCTGGGGGACTAGCGGGCGGATCCTACGAGCAGTACTTC
>.|TRBJ1-1|14|.|TRBV12-3/TRBV12-4
CASSWGGGGTEAFF
TGTGCCAGCAGTTGGGGTGGGGGTGGCACTGAAGCTTTCTTT
>.|TRBJ1-1|15|many|TRBV3-1
CASSPNLGWNTEAFF
TGTGCCAGCAGCCCCAATCTAGGTTGGAACACTGAAGCTTTCTTT
>TRBD1|TRBJ2-5|15|.|TRBV20-1
CSASFQGALVETQYF
TGCAGTGCTAGTTTCCAGGGGGCCCTAGTGGAGACCCAGTACTTC
>.|TRBJ2-3|17|many|TRBV28
CASSPRWPRGGADTQYF
TGTGCCAGCAGCCCCCGCTGGCCCAGGGGAGGTGCAGATACGCAGTATTTT
>.|TRBJ2-5|14|many|TRBV20-1
CSARDPTLQETQYF
TGCAGTGCTAGAGATCCAACCTTACAAGAGACCCAGTACTTC
>.|TRBJ2-7|15|.|TRBV5-1
CASSSSRMGIYEQYF
TGCGCCAGCAGCTCCAGCCGGATGGGGATCTACGAGCAGTACTTC